This T cell receptor (beta chain) was obtained from a study of T-cell reconstitution after alpha-beta-depleted transplantation in children. Preparing the TCRbeta library involved the use of unique molecular identifiers. TCRdb re-called the PCR reads through MiXCR, storing one row per CDR3 protein. The sample has 250,000 to 400,000 distinct CDR3 sequences; around 20% are singletons. The V and J ends lost 3 bases and 4 bases respectively, with 25 bases between them. The CDR3 consists of 18 residues. Germline values: CDR1 SGHTA, CDR2 FQGNSA. Sequences were derived from PBMCs, mostly from graft donor cells, sampled 180 days after TCRalphabeta/CD19-depleted stem cell transplant. The gene calls are TRBV7-2 and TRBJ2-7; D ambiguous. This sequence was found in a male patient aged 10 to 17 who had a stem cell transplant for acute lymphoblastic leukemia, so the T cells may come from the graft donor. CDR3 protein: CASSFQVNFRSTGYEQYF. The CDR3 coding sequence is TGTGCCAGCAGCTTTCAGGTTAATTTTCGATCTACCGGGTACGAGCAGTACTTC.